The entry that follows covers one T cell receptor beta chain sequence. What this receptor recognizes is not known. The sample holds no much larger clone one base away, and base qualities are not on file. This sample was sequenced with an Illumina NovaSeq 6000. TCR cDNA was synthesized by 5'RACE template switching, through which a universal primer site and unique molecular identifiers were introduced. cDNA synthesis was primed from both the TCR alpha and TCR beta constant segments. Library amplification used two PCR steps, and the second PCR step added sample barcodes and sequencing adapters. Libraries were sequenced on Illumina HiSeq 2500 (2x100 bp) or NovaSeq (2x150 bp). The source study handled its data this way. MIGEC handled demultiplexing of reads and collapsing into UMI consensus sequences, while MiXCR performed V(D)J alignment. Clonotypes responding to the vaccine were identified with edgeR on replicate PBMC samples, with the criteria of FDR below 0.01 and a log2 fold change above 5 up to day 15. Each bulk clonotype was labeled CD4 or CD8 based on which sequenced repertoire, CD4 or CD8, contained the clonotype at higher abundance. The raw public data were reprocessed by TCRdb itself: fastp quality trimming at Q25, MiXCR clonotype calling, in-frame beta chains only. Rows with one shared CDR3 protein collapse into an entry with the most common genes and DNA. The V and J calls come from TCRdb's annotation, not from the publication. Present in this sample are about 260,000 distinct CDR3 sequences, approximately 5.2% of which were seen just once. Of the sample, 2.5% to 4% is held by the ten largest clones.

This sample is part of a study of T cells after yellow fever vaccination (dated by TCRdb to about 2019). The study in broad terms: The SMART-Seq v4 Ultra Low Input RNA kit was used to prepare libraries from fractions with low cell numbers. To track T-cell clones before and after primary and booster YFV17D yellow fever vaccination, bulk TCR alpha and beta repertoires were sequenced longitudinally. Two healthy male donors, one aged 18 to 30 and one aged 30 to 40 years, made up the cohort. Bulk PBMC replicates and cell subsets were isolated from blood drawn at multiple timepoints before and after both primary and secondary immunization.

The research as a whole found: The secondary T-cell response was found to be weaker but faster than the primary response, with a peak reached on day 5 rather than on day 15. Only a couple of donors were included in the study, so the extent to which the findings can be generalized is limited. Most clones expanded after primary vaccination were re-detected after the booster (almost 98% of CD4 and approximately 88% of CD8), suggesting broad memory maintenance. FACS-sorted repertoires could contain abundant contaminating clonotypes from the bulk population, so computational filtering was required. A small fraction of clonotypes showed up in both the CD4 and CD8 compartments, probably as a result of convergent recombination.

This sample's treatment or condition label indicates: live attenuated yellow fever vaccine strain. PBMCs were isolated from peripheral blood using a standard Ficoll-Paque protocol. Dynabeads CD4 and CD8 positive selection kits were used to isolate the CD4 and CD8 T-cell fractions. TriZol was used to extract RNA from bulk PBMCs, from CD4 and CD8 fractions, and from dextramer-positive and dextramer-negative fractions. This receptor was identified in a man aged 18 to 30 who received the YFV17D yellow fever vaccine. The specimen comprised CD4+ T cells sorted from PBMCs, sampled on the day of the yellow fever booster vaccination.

CDR3 region: CASGPGQGLSREKLFF. The DNA is as follows: TGTGCCAGCGGACCGGGACAGGGGCTTTCTAGGGAAAAACTGTTTTTT. The V and J genes are TRBV6-6 and TRBJ1-4; 10 bases in the junction line up with TRBD1. The CDR3 holds 16 amino acids from the cysteine to the phenylalanine. Solely the CDR3 DNA is kept, with 48 bases framed from the first base. V loses 8 bases at its end and J loses 8 bases; junction bases beyond the gene matches: 14. CDR1 and CDR2 are read off the germline V gene (reference sequence) as MNHNY and SVGAGI.